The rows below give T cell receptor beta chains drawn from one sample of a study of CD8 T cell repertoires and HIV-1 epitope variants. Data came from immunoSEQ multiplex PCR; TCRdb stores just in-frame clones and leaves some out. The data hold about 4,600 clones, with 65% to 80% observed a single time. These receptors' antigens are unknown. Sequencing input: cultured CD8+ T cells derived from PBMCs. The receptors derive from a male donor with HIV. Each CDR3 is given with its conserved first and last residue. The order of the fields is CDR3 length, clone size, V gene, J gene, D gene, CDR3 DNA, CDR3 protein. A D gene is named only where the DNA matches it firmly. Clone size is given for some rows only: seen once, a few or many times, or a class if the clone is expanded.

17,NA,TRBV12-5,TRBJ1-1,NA,TGTGCTAGTGGCCCCCGCTCGGCCCGTCGGAGGGGGACTGAAGCTTTCTTT,CASGPRSARRRGTEAFF
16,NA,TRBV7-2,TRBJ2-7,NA,TGTGCCAGCAGCTTATTAGGTTTGGAAAGGTTCTACGAGCAGTACTTC,CASSLLGLERFYEQYF
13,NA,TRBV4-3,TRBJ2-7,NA,TGCGCCAGCAGCCAGGACCTCCCCACCGAGCAGTACTTC,CASSQDLPTEQYF
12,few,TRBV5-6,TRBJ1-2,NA,TGTGCCAGCAGCGCGGGTACTTATGGCTACACCTTC,CASSAGTYGYTF
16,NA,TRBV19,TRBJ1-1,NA,TGTGCCAGTAGTATAGTGGAGGGGATGGCGAACACTGAAGCTTTCTTT,CASSIVEGMANTEAFF
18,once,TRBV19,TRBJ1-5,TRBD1,TGTGCCAGTAGTACCATTCAGGACAGGACTTATAGCAATCAGCCCCAGCATTTT,CASSTIQDRTYSNQPQHF
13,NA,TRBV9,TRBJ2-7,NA,TGTGCCAGCAGCGAAGACAGCTCCTACGAGCAGTACTTC,CASSEDSSYEQYF
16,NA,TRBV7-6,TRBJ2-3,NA,TGTGCCAGCAGCTTAAGCGTCGGGACTAGCACAGATACGCAGTATTTT,CASSLSVGTSTDTQYF
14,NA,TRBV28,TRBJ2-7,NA,TGTGCCAGCAGTTTGGGGACTCCCGCCTACGAGCAGTACTTC,CASSLGTPAYEQYF
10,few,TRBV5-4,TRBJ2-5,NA,TGTGCCACCCCAGCGGAGACCCAGTACTTC,CATPAETQYF
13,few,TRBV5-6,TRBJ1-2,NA,TGTGCCAGCAGCTTGGGGGAGCTCTATGGCTACACCTTC,CASSLGELYGYTF
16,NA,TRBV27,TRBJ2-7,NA,TGTGCCAGCAGGGGTACAACGACCCTCGGCTCCTACGAGCAGTACTTC,CASRGTTTLGSYEQYF
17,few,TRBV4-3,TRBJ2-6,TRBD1,TGCGCCAGCAGCCAAAGACAGGGGAGGTCTGGGGCCAACGTCCTGACTTTC,CASSQRQGRSGANVLTF
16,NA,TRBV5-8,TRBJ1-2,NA,TGTGCCAGCAGCCCTTGGCCGGTAGAATTGGACTATGGCTACACCTTC,CASSPWPVELDYGYTF
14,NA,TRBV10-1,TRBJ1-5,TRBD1,TGCGCCAGCAGGGACAGGGATTCCAATCAGCCCCAGCATTTT,CASRDRDSNQPQHF
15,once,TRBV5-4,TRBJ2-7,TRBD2,TGTGCCAGCAGCTTGGGGCGACTAGCCGCCTACGAGCAGTACTTC,CASSLGRLAAYEQYF
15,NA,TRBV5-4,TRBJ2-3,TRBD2,TGTGCCAGCGTCTATAGCGGGGGCCCTACAGATACGCAGTATTTT,CASVYSGGPTDTQYF
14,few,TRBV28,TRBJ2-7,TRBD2,TGTGCCAGCAGTTTTGGTAGCGGGAACTACGAGCAGTACTTC,CASSFGSGNYEQYF
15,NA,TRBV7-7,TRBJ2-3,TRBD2,TGTGCCAGCAGCTTAGGAACTAGCGACCGTGATACGCAGTATTTT,CASSLGTSDRDTQYF
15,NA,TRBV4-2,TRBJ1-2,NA,TGTGCCAGCAGCCAAGGCTGGGCGGGGGACTATGGCTACACCTTC,CASSQGWAGDYGYTF
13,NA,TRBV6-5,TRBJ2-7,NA,TGTGCCAGCAGTTACTCCCGTAGGTACGAGCAGTACTTC,CASSYSRRYEQYF
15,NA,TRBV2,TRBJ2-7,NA,TGTGCCAGCACTGGACTTTCCCTCGTAGGGGAGGAGCAGTACTTC,CASTGLSLVGEEQYF
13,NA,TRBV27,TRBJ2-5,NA,TGTGCCAGCAGTTTATCACTATTACAGACCCAGTACTTC,CASSLSLLQTQYF
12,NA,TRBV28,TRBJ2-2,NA,TGTGCCAGCGGGTTGTCTGCCGGGGAGCTGTTTTTT,CASGLSAGELFF
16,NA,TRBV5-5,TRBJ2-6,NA,TGTGCCAGCCAAACTTTCGCACAAAGTCGGGCCAACGTCCTGACTTTC,CASQTFAQSRANVLTF
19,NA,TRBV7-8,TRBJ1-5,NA,TGTGCCAGCAGCTTAGTTTATGGGGCAGCCGAGTATAGCAATCAGCCCCAGCATTTT,CASSLVYGAAEYSNQPQHF
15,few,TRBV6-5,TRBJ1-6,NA,TGTGCCAGCAGTTACTCGTGGGACAAAGATTCACCCCTCCACTTT,CASSYSWDKDSPLHF
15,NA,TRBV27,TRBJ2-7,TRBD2,TGTGCCAGCAGTTTAGGGCTCGGCGGGAGGTACGAGCAGTACTTC,CASSLGLGGRYEQYF
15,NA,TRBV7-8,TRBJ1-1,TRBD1,TGTGCCAGCAGCTTAGAGAGACAGGGGGCCACTGAAGCTTTCTTT,CASSLERQGATEAFF
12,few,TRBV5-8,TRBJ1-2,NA,TGTGCCAGCAGCTTGCGGGCGGGGGGCTACACCTTC,CASSLRAGGYTF
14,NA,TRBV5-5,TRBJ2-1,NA,TGTGCCAGCAGCTTGGAGGACAGCTACAATGAGCAGTTCTTC,CASSLEDSYNEQFF
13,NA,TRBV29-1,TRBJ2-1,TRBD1,TGCAGCGTGATAGGACAGGGGCTTTGGGAAAAGTTCTTC,CSVIGQGLWEKFF
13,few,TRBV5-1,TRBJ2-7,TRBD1,TGCGCCAGCAGCCCTGGGACAGGGCAAAAGCAGTACTTC,CASSPGTGQKQYF
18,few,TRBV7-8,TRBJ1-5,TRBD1,TGTGCCAGCAGCTTAGCCGGGGCCACAGGGGGCATGGGTCAGCCCCAGCATTTT,CASSLAGATGGMGQPQHF
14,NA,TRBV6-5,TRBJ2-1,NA,TGTGCCAGCAGTTATGGGTCTAGTTGGAATGAGCAGTTCTTC,CASSYGSSWNEQFF
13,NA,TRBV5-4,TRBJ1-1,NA,TGTGCCAGCAGCCTCGGGACGGGGACTGAAGCTTTCTTT,CASSLGTGTEAFF
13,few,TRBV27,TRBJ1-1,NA,TGTGCCAGCAGTTTATCGTCCCGGAATGAAGCTTTCTTT,CASSLSSRNEAFF
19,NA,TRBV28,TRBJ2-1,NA,TGTGCCAGCAGTGGGCAATTGGATAAAGCGGAGGAGCTGTACAATGAGCAGTTCTTC,CASSGQLDKAEELYNEQFF
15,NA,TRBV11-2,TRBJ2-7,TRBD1,TGTGCCAGCAGCGCCTCCCGGGACAGGAACTACGAGCAGTACTTC,CASSASRDRNYEQYF
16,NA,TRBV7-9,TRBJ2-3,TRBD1,TGTGCCAGCAGCTCGGACAGGGGGCCAAGCACAGATACGCAGTATTTT,CASSSDRGPSTDTQYF
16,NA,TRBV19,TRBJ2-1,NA,TGTGCCAGTCCGTCGAGGGGGGCTTCGTCGGAGAATGAGCAGTTCTTC,CASPSRGASSENEQFF
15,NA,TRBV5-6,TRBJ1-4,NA,TGTGCCAGCAGCTTTTACAGGGTCGCAAATGAAAAACTGTTTTTT,CASSFYRVANEKLFF
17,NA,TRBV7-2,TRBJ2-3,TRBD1,TGTGCCAGCAGCTTAGGACAGGGGGCGGCTAGCACAGATACGCAGTATTTT,CASSLGQGAASTDTQYF
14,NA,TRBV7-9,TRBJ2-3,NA,TGTGCCAGCAGCGTAGGTGACAGTTCAGATACGCAGTATTTT,CASSVGDSSDTQYF
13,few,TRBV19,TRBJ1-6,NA,TGTGCCACCCTGGCAGACGGGAGTTCACCCCTCCACTTT,CATLADGSSPLHF
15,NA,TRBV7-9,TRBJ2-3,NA,TGTGCCAGCAGCTTAGATTATGGAAACACAGATACGCAGTATTTT,CASSLDYGNTDTQYF
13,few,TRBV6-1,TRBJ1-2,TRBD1,TGTGCCAGCAACGGACAGGGGGCGGATGGCTACACCTTC,CASNGQGADGYTF
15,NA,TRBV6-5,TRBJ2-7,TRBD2,TGTGCCAGCAGTTACTCTAGCGGGGGGGGATACGAGCAGTACTTC,CASSYSSGGGYEQYF
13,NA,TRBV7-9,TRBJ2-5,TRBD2,TGTGCCAGCAGCCTCAGCGGGGGTAAGACCCAGTACTTC,CASSLSGGKTQYF
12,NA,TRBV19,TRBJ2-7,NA,TGTGCCAGTAGTAATGGGGTGCACGAGCAGTACTTC,CASSNGVHEQYF
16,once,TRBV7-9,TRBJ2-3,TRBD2,TGTGCCAGCAGCTTAGATACAGCGGGGGTTCGGGGAGGGCAGTATTTT,CASSLDTAGVRGGQYF
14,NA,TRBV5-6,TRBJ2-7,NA,TGTGCCAGCAGCTATATTGACTCAGGCTACGAGCAGTACTTC,CASSYIDSGYEQYF
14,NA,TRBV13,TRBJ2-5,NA,TGTGCCAGCAGCTCGCACACAGGGCCGGAGACCCAGTACTTC,CASSSHTGPETQYF
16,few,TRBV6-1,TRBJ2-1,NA,TGTGCCAGCAGTGACTACCATCCTGCGGGTCACAATGAGCAGTTCTTC,CASSDYHPAGHNEQFF
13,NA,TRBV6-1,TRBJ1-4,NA,TGTGCCAGCAGTGAACCAGGGAGTGAAAAACTGTTTTTT,CASSEPGSEKLFF
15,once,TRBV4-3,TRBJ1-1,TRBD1,TGCGCCAGCAGCCAAGCACAGGGGGCGGGCACTGAAGCTTTCTTT,CASSQAQGAGTEAFF
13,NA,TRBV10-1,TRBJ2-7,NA,TGCGCCAGCAGAAGGGACAACTCCTACGAGCAGTACTTC,CASRRDNSYEQYF
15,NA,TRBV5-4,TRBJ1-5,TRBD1,TGTGCCAGCAGCCTGGACAGGGGGAGCAATCAGCCCCAGCATTTT,CASSLDRGSNQPQHF
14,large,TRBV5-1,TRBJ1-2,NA,TGCGCCAGCAGCTCGCAGGAGACTAACTATGGCTACACCTTC,CASSSQETNYGYTF
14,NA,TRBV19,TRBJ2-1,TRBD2,TGTGCCAGTGCAGCGGGGGTTATATACAATGAGCAGTTCTTC,CASAAGVIYNEQFF